These T cell receptor beta chains were read from a single sample in a study of identical twins. TCRdb redid the calling of the 5' RACE reads with MiXCR, one entry per CDR3 protein. The sample carries 1.5 million to 2 million distinct CDR3 sequences, roughly 35% recorded once. Material for sequencing was cord blood. The receptors here all came from a newborn girl in good health. Each CDR3 is given with its conserved first and last residue. D genes are given only for firm matches. Size is stated for part of the rows, as once, few or many counts, or as a class when the clone is expanded.

V gene	clone size	J gene	D gene	CDR3 protein	CDR3 DNA
TRBV5-5	-	TRBJ2-7	-	CASSFMDADLSYEQYF	TGTGCCAGCAGCTTTATGGACGCAGATCTCTCCTACGAGCAGTACTTC
TRBV18	few	TRBJ2-7	-	CASSHGPLVEQYF	TGTGCCAGCTCACATGGGCCTCTAGTCGAGCAGTACTTC
TRBV2	few	TRBJ1-2	TRBD1	CASSAWTGEVYGYTF	TGTGCCAGCAGTGCATGGACAGGGGAGGTCTATGGCTACACCTTC
TRBV12-5	few	TRBJ2-1	TRBD1	CASGSLLPGQRNEQFF	TGTGCTAGTGGATCCCTCCTTCCGGGACAGAGGAATGAGCAGTTCTTC
TRBV6-2/TRBV6-3	few	TRBJ2-7	-	CASSYRDKNYEQYF	TGTGCCAGCAGTTACCGGGACAAAAACTACGAGCAGTACTTC
TRBV20-1	many	TRBJ2-5	TRBD2	CSARDLGGSVEQYF	TGCAGTGCTAGAGATCTCGGCGGGAGTGTTGAGCAGTACTTC
TRBV20-1	-	TRBJ2-5	-	CSARDPNRETQYF	TGCAGTGCTAGAGATCCCAACAGGGAGACCCAGTACTTC
TRBV29-1	-	TRBJ2-5	-	CSVEALGGQETQYF	TGCAGCGTTGAAGCTCTGGGGGGGCAGGAGACCCAGTACTTC
TRBV6-6	few	TRBJ2-7	-	CASSYAEYSYEQYF	TGTGCCAGCAGTTACGCGGAGTACTCCTACGAGCAGTACTTC
TRBV6-2/TRBV6-3	-	TRBJ2-4	-	CASSYFEGNIQYF	TGTGCCAGCAGTTACTTTGAAGGAAACATTCAGTACTTC
TRBV18	-	TRBJ2-3	TRBD1	CASSPFGTGGTDTQYF	TGTGCCAGCTCACCTTTCGGGACAGGGGGCACAGATACGCAGTATTTT
TRBV28	-	TRBJ2-7	-	CASSLITASSYNEQYF	TGTGCCAGCAGTCTCATAACAGCTAGCTCCTACAATGAGCAGTACTTC
TRBV7-9	-	TRBJ2-7	TRBD2	CASSLPSGRVNNEQYF	TGTGCCAGCAGCTTACCAAGCGGGAGGGTCAACAATGAGCAGTACTTC
TRBV20-1	once	TRBJ2-1	-	CSARDYNKQFF	TGCAGTGCTAGAGACTACAATAAGCAGTTCTTC
TRBV20-1	few	TRBJ2-3	-	CSARRVDTQYF	TGCAGTGCTAGACGGGTAGATACGCAGTATTTT
TRBV20-1	many	TRBJ1-6	TRBD1	CSARDRTGFNSPLHF	TGCAGTGCTAGAGATCGGACAGGTTTTAATTCACCCCTCCACTTT
TRBV25-1	-	TRBJ2-5	-	CASSVATSQGTQYF	TGTGCCAGCAGTGTTGCCACTAGTCAAGGGACCCAGTACTTC
TRBV20-1	-	TRBJ2-3	-	CSALAGKSTDTQYF	TGCAGTGCTTTGGCGGGGAAAAGCACAGATACGCAGTATTTT
TRBV15	-	TRBJ1-4	-	CATSRVFEGEKLFF	TGTGCCACCAGCAGAGTGTTCGAGGGTGAAAAACTGTTTTTT
TRBV20-1	few	TRBJ2-2	TRBD2	CSGLAGYTGELFF	TGCAGTGGGCTAGCGGGATACACCGGGGAGCTGTTTTTT
TRBV20-1	-	TRBJ2-1	-	CSASSALSSYNEQFF	TGCAGTGCTAGCAGCGCCCTAAGCTCCTACAATGAGCAGTTCTTC
TRBV7-9	few	TRBJ1-3	-	CASIFFRQDDFGSGNTIYF	TGTGCCAGCATCTTCTTTAGGCAGGACGACTTCGGCTCTGGAAACACCATATATTTT
TRBV5-1	-	TRBJ2-7	-	CASAAGSSYEQYF	TGCGCCAGCGCGGCGGGGAGCTCCTACGAGCAGTACTTC
TRBV20-1	few	TRBJ1-2	-	CSARWGPRNYGYTF	TGCAGTGCTAGGTGGGGACCCAGGAACTATGGCTACACCTTC
TRBV7-2	few	TRBJ1-6	TRBD1	CASSFADRDNSPLHF	TGTGCCAGCAGCTTCGCTGACAGGGATAATTCACCCCTCCACTTT
TRBV11-2	-	TRBJ2-7	-	CASRTFAGTDHEQYF	TGTGCCAGCCGAACCTTTGCGGGTACAGACCACGAGCAGTACTTC
TRBV11-2	-	TRBJ2-7	TRBD1	CASSRPPTGPEQYF	TGTGCCAGCAGCCGACCGCCGACAGGGCCCGAGCAGTACTTC
TRBV28	few	TRBJ2-5	-	CASSLQGVAGIKETQYF	TGTGCCAGCAGTTTACAAGGTGTAGCCGGGATAAAAGAGACCCAGTACTTC
TRBV5-6	many	TRBJ2-1	-	CASSLRRGNEQFF	TGTGCCAGCAGCTTACGGCGGGGCAATGAGCAGTTCTTC
TRBV20-1	-	TRBJ2-1	TRBD2	CSARLSGDEQFF	TGCAGTGCTAGACTTAGCGGGGATGAGCAGTTCTTC
TRBV27	-	TRBJ2-1	TRBD2	CASSLGLAGGLDEQFF	TGTGCCAGCAGTTTAGGCCTAGCGGGAGGTTTGGATGAGCAGTTCTTC
TRBV28	few	TRBJ1-2	TRBD1	CASSFGDRTNYGYTF	TGTGCCAGCAGTTTCGGGGACAGAACTAACTATGGCTACACCTTC
TRBV25-1	many	TRBJ2-5	-	CASTRPEQETQYF	TGTGCCAGCACCAGGCCCGAACAAGAGACCCAGTACTTC
TRBV5-1	-	TRBJ2-7	-	CASSWGGLGGYNEQYF	TGCGCCAGCAGCTGGGGTGGGCTCGGGGGCTACAATGAGCAGTACTTC
TRBV29-1	once	TRBJ2-1	TRBD2	CSVEERTSSPNEQFF	TGCAGCGTTGAAGAACGGACTAGCTCCCCCAATGAGCAGTTCTTC
TRBV4-1	-	TRBJ1-2	TRBD1	CASSHPGQGERVGGYTF	TGCGCCAGCAGCCATCCCGGACAGGGAGAGAGAGTGGGAGGCTACACCTTC
TRBV20-1	-	TRBJ2-1	TRBD1	CSALGQGSSYNEQFF	TGCAGTGCCTTGGGACAGGGGAGCTCCTACAATGAGCAGTTCTTC
TRBV18	once	TRBJ1-3	-	CASSPERCYSGNTIYF	TGTGCCAGCTCACCGGAACGGTGCTACTCTGGAAACACCATATATTTT
TRBV7-9	few	TRBJ1-1	-	CASSLLRWRGPNKMNTEAFF	TGTGCCAGCAGTCTCTTGAGATGGCGGGGCCCGAACAAAATGAACACTGAAGCTTTCTTT
TRBV3-1	-	TRBJ2-1	TRBD1	CASSQAGTGQNEQFF	TGTGCCAGCAGCCAAGCCGGGACAGGGCAGAATGAGCAGTTCTTC
TRBV3-1	few	TRBJ2-7	-	CASSQGGPGLTYEQYF	TGTGCCAGCAGCCAAGGGGGGCCGGGATTAACCTACGAGCAGTACTTC
TRBV20-1	-	TRBJ2-3	-	CSARDVQYF	TGCAGTGCTAGAGATGTGCAGTATTTT
TRBV18	-	TRBJ2-3	-	CASSGTLQDTQYF	TGTGCCAGCTCCGGGACCCTGCAGGATACGCAGTATTTT
TRBV20-1	many	TRBJ2-7	-	CSARRSVDEQYF	TGCAGTGCTAGGAGGAGTGTAGACGAGCAGTACTTC
TRBV20-1	-	TRBJ2-3	-	CSARDRTADLTDTQYF	TGCAGTGCTAGAGATCGGACCGCTGACCTCACAGATACGCAGTATTTT
TRBV28	few	TRBJ2-1	-	CASSLGPSRNEQFF	TGTGCCAGCAGTTTAGGGCCCTCTCGCAATGAGCAGTTCTTC
TRBV7-2	-	TRBJ1-2	-	CASSLPNDSPRGYTF	TGTGCCAGCAGCTTACCAAACGACAGTCCACGGGGCTACACCTTC
TRBV13	many	TRBJ2-1	-	CASSLALRVGEIKFF	TGTGCCAGCAGCTTAGCCCTCCGGGTAGGGGAAATTAAGTTCTTC
TRBV5-1	-	TRBJ1-1	TRBD1	CASSHRGETEAFF	TGCGCCAGCAGCCACAGGGGGGAAACTGAAGCTTTCTTT
TRBV3-1	-	TRBJ1-5	TRBD1	CASSRTGQPQHF	TGTGCCAGCAGCCGGACAGGGCAGCCCCAGCATTTT
TRBV20-1	-	TRBJ1-3	TRBD1	CSVLQGSSGNTIYF	TGCAGTGTTTTACAGGGGAGCTCTGGAAACACCATATATTTT
TRBV5-1	-	TRBJ2-1	TRBD2	CASKTSGVNNEQFF	TGCGCCAGCAAGACTAGCGGGGTCAACAATGAGCAGTTCTTC
TRBV20-1	few	TRBJ2-4	TRBD2	CSAGLAGVDTKNIQYF	TGCAGTGCGGGACTAGCGGGAGTGGATACCAAAAACATTCAGTACTTC